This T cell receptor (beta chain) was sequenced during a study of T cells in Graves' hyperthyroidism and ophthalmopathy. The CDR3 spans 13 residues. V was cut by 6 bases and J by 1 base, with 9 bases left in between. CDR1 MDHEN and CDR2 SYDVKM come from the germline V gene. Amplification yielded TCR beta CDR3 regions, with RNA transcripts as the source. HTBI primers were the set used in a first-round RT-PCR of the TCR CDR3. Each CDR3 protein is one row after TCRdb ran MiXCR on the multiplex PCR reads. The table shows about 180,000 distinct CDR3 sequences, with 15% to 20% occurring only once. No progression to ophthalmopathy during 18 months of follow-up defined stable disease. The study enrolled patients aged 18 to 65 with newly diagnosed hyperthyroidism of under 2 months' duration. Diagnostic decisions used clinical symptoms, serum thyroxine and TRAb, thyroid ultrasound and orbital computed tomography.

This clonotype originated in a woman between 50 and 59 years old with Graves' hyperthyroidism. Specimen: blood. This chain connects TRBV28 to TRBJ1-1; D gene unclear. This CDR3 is CASRGPRNTEAFF. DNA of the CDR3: TGTGCCAGCAGAGGACCTAGGAACACTGAAGCTTTCTTT.